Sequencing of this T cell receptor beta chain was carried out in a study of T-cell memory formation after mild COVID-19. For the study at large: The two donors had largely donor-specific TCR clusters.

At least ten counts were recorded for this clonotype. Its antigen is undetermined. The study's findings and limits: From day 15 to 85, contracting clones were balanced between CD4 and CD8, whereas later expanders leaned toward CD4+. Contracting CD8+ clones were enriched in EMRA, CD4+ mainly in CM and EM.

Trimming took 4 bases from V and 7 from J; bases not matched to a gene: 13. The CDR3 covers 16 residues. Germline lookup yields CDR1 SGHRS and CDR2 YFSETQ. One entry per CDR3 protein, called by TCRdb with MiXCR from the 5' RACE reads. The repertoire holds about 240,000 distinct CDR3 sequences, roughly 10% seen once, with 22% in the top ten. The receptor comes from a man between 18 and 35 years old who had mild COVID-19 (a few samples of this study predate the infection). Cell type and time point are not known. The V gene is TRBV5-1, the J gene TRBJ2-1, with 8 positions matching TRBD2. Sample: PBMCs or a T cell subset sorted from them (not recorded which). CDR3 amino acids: CASSPRGSGGWNEQFF. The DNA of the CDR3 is TGCGCCAGCAGCCCGCGGGGGAGCGGGGGCTGGAATGAGCAGTTCTTC.